Below are 21 T cell receptor beta chains sequenced from a single sample in a study of Graves' ophthalmopathy and Graves' hyperthyroidism. TCR beta CDR3 regions were amplified from RNA transcripts. Second-round multiplex PCR came after a first-round RT-PCR that employed HTBI primers. TCRdb reprocessed the multiplex PCR reads via MiXCR and lists one record per CDR3 protein. The sample lists fewer than 20,000 distinct CDR3 sequences; roughly 50% were seen once. The sequenced material came from peripheral blood. All receptors derive from a woman in her thirties or forties with stable Graves' hyperthyroidism.

This clonotype has a count of ten or more. The J gene is TRBJ2-7, the V gene TRBV19; 11 bases fit TRBD1. CDR1 and CDR2 (germline): LNHDA, SQIVND (reference sequence). The CDR3 runs to 15 residues. The J segment lost 3 bases and the V segment lost 3 bases, leaving 4 bases of the junction unmatched. The CDR3 DNA reads TGTGCCAGTAGTATGGGACAGGGGGGTTTCTACGAGCAGTACTTC. Protein sequence: CASSMGQGGFYEQYF.

Turning to this clonotype: Because it lacks the conserved phenylalanine or tryptophan at the end, this CDR3 is likely a read error. No DNA is shown, since the ends of the CDR3 on it are uncertain; the CDR3 is the one TCRdb lists. The chain joins TRBV9 to TRBJ1-1; the tabulated D call, TRBD1, remains unverified against the DNA. The CDR3 contains 11 residues when both ends are counted. Germline-derived CDR1 and CDR2 are SGDLS and YYNGEE. This CDR3 reads CASSVGRAGNY.

This clonotype is medium-sized in the sample. CDR3 protein: CAIRESSGRLGEQYF. The CDR3 bases are TGTGCCATCAGGGAATCTAGCGGAAGGCTCGGGGAGCAGTACTTC. The rearrangement links TRBV10-3 to TRBJ2-7; 7 positions agree with TRBD2. After removal of 6 bases from V and 7 bases from J, the junction contained 15 bases not matched to a gene. Germline V gene lookup returns CDR1 ENHRY and CDR2 SYGVKD. The CDR3 extends over 15 amino acids.

This clonotype was counted at least ten times. The chain joins TRBV10-2 to TRBJ1-1; TRBD1 might be the D (5 bases). The CDR3 is made up of 18 amino acids. Germline-derived CDR1 and CDR2 are WSHSY and SAAADI. V gave up 3 bases and J gave up 1 base, with 21 bases separating them. CDR3 loop: CASSDLLNQGTGNTEAFF. As DNA, the CDR3 is TGCGCCAGCAGTGATCTCTTGAACCAGGGTACAGGGAACACTGAAGCTTTCTTT.

This clonotype was observed at least ten times. CDR3 protein: CASSNIGGTTPLHF. CDR3 nucleotide sequence: TGTGCCAGCAGCAATATTGGAGGGACGACGCCCCTCCACTTT. This chain joins TRBV11-2 and TRBJ1-6; tentative D call: TRBD1 (5 bases). The V and J ends lost 5 bases and 13 bases respectively, with 18 bases between them. The germline gives CDR1 SGHAT, CDR2 FQNNGV. This CDR3 spans 14 amino acids.

The rearrangement links TRBV10-3 to TRBJ2-2; the D is unclear. V was trimmed by 2 bases and J by 1 base, leaving 8 bases between them. CDR1 ENHRY and CDR2 SYGVKD come from the germline V gene. The CDR3 length is 15 residues. The CDR3: CAISERVMNTGELFF. The CDR3 DNA reads TGTGCCATCAGTGAGCGAGTGATGAACACCGGGGAGCTGTTTTTT.

V gene TRBV7-8 combines with J gene TRBJ2-3; D is undetermined. Germline V gene sequence: CDR1 SGHVS, CDR2 FQNEAQ. The CDR3 totals 12 residues. V shed 8 bases and J shed 0 bases, with 6 bases lying between them. DNA of the CDR3: TGTGCCAGCGCCCAGAGCACAGATACGCAGTATTTT. This sequence encodes CASAQSTDTQYF.

V and J are TRBV2 and TRBJ1-3; D call uncertain. V lost 6 bases to trimming and J lost 0 bases, with 12 bases between them. Germline-derived CDR1 and CDR2 are SNHLY and FYNNEI. The CDR3 is 15 amino acids. DNA of the CDR3: TGTGCCAGCAGCCCCTCAGAGAGCTCTGGAAACACCATATATTTT. Residues: CASSPSESSGNTIYF. The entire variable domain, with the rest obtained from reference TRBV2 and TRBJ1-3, is as follows: EPEVTQTPSHQVTQMGQEVILRCVPISNHLYFYWYRQILGQKVEFLVSFYNNEISEKSEIFDDQFSVERPDGSNFTLKIRSTKLEDSAMYFCASSPSESSGNTIYFGEGSWLTVV.

This clonotype occurred many times. Compared with germline, one end of the junction differs, possibly owing to a read error. J is TRBJ2-7 and V is TRBV2, with a possible D match to TRBD1 (5 bases). The CDR3 totals 14 residues. Germline CDR1 and CDR2: SNHLY and FYNNEI. In DNA, the CDR3 is TGTGCCAGCAGGGCAGGGATTAGCTCCTACGAGCAGTGCTTC. Translated, it gives CASRAGISSYEQCF.

This clonotype is deemed medium-sized (0.01 to 0.1%). V and J are TRBV10-3 and TRBJ1-1; no reliable D call. CDR3 length: 12 amino acids. CDR1 and CDR2 from the germline V gene are ENHRY and SYGVKD. Trimming removed 3 bases from V and 2 bases from J, with 4 bases in between. Here the CDR3 DNA reads TGTGCCATCAGTGACGCCAACACTGAAGCTTTCTTT. It specifies CAISDANTEAFF.

Comments on this clonotype: With a much larger clone just one base away, this may be a read error. The CDR3 DNA follows: TGTGCCATCAGTCCTGGACCCTACGAGCAGTACTTC. This codes for CAISPGPYEQYF. The V gene is TRBV10-3, the J gene TRBJ2-7; D unresolved. This CDR3 comprises 12 residues. CDR1 ENHRY and CDR2 SYGVKD come from the germline V gene. The germline V and J ends were trimmed by 5 bases and 2 bases, with 7 bases remaining between them.

A few counts support this clonotype. The chain is built from TRBV4-1 and TRBJ2-1; 11 bases line up with TRBD1. The CDR3 loop spans 17 amino acids. Germline-derived CDR1 and CDR2 are MGHRA and YSYEKL. The trim removed 0 bases at V and 8 bases at J, leaving 9 bases unmatched. CDR3 nucleotide sequence: TGCGCCAGCAGCCAAGACAAAGGGACAGGGGGTTTGGATGAGCAGTTCTTC. As protein: CASSQDKGTGGLDEQFF.

This clonotype was recorded at least ten times. CDR3 loop: CASRERGLAGGTNTGELFF. DNA for the CDR3: TGTGCCAGCAGGGAACGCGGACTAGCGGGGGGCACGAACACCGGGGAGCTGTTTTTT. The chain uses TRBV2 and TRBJ2-2, with 14 bases identical to TRBD2. The junction had 9 bases not matched to a gene; V was cut back by 6 bases and J by 0 bases. CDR3 length equals 19 residues. Per the germline V gene, CDR1 is SNHLY and CDR2 is FYNNEI.

The chain has TRBV7-2 and TRBJ2-1; 12 bases line up with TRBD2. This CDR3 is 17 amino acids long. V gave up 3 bases and J gave up 1 base; unmatched junction bases: 4. CDR1 is SGHTA, CDR2 FQGNSA, per germline. CDR3 sequence reads: CASSLRTSGTSYNEQFF. The CDR3 coding sequence is TGTGCCAGCAGCTTGCGGACTAGCGGGACTTCCTACAATGAGCAGTTCTTC.

This chain connects TRBV29-1 to TRBJ2-5; the match to TRBD1 covers 10 bases. Germline assignment: CDR1 SQVTM and CDR2 ANQGSEA. The CDR3 contains 16 residues. The V gene end was trimmed by 1 base and the J gene end by 4 bases; junction bases not matched to a gene: 9. CDR3 region: CSVEGTGTGAPETQYF. CDR3 sequence (DNA): TGCAGCGTTGAAGGGACCGGGACAGGGGCTCCAGAGACCCAGTACTTC.

This clonotype was detected only once. Being one base from a much bigger clone, this may be a read error. The CDR3 carries no conserved terminal phenylalanine or tryptophan, so it likely arises from a read error. The limits of the CDR3 on the DNA are not certain, so only TCRdb's listed CDR3 is given. The chain joins TRBV5-2 to TRBJ2-7; TRBD2, the table's D call, lacks a check against the DNA. TRBV5-2 is recorded as a pseudogene. The CDR3 is 14 residues long, ends included. The CDR3 loop reads CASKKLAGAGEQYY.

The chain joins TRBV12-3 or TRBV12-4 to TRBJ2-5; D unclear. The CDR3 runs to 11 residues. Trimming pared 3 bases from V and 6 bases from J, leaving 5 bases between. CDR3 bases: TGTGCCAGCAGTTTTCGGAAGACCCAGTACTTC. It encodes CASSFRKTQYF.

The V call is TRBV7-9, the J call TRBJ1-3, with D unclear. The CDR3 has 12 amino acids. Trimming removed 3 bases at V and 9 bases at J, with 9 bases between. Per the germline V gene, CDR1 is SEHNR and CDR2 is FQNEAQ (reference sequence). CDR3 loop: CASSLSAGTIYF. Here the CDR3 DNA reads TGTGCCAGCAGCTTGAGTGCGGGCACCATATATTTT.

By share, this clonotype ranks as medium-sized. The chain is built from TRBV10-2 and TRBJ1-5; D gene uncertain. Germline V gene lookup returns CDR1 WSHSY and CDR2 SAAADI. Trimming removed 0 bases at V and 3 bases at J, with 6 bases between. CDR3 length equals 14 residues. The CDR3 DNA reads TGCGCCAGCAGTGAGTCGGAAACCAATCAGCCCCAGCATTTT. It yields the protein CASSESETNQPQHF.

V usage is TRBV15 and J usage is TRBJ2-1; the D gene is possibly TRBD2 (6 bases). Per germline, CDR1 LNHNV and CDR2 YYDKDF (reference sequence). Trimming stripped 0 bases from V and 3 bases from J, with 9 bases between. This CDR3 is built from 15 residues. CDR3 region: CATSREGGIYNEQFF. The DNA of the CDR3 is TGTGCCACCAGCAGAGAAGGCGGGATCTACAATGAGCAGTTCTTC.

This clonotype was counted a single time. This may stem from a read error, because a much larger clone lies one nucleotide away. The V and J genes are TRBV6-2 or TRBV6-3 and TRBJ2-5; 7 bases are a match to TRBD2. Germline CDR1 and CDR2: MNHEY and SVGEGT. The CDR3 consists of 15 residues. J gave up 1 base and V 2 bases, and 4 bases lay outside the gene matches. The CDR3 sequence is CASSYGPSGQETQYF. The CDR3 region has the DNA TGTGCCAGCAGTTACGGGCCTAGCGGCCAAGAGACCCAGTACTTC.